Listed here are 13 T cell receptor beta chains from one sample, sequenced in a study. Treg sorting used a CD4+CD25+CD127-/low gate. MiXCR, applied by TCRdb to the 5' RACE reads, yields one record per CDR3 protein. The sample holds around 55,000 distinct CDR3 sequences, more than 20% seen once. The sample consisted of tumor-infiltrating Tregs sorted from the breast tumor. The receptors stem from a female donor with breast cancer.

This clonotype has a handful of counts. The V and J genes are TRBV5-1 and TRBJ1-3; D is uncertain. The CDR3 extends over 13 amino acids. The V and J ends lost 5 bases and 2 bases respectively, with 8 bases between them. Per germline, CDR1 SGHRS and CDR2 YFSETQ. The CDR3 region is CASSEAPGNTIYF. CDR3 coding DNA: TGCGCCAGCAGTGAAGCTCCTGGAAACACCATATATTTT.

This clonotype was detected only a few times. This chain connects TRBV5-4 to TRBJ2-7; D is unresolved. The V gene's germline CDR1 is SGHNT and CDR2 YYREEE (reference sequence). Trimming shortened V by 2 bases and J by 5 bases, and 5 bases separated the two germline ends. This CDR3 comprises 11 residues. CDR3 sequence: CASSLNHEQYF. The CDR3 DNA follows: TGTGCCAGCAGCTTAAACCACGAGCAGTACTTC.

This rearrangement joins TRBV4-1 to TRBJ1-2; perhaps TRBD1 as D (5 bases). The CDR3 is 18 residues long. Germline V gives CDR1 MGHRA, CDR2 YSYEKL. Trimming removed 1 base from V and 0 bases from J, with 18 bases in between. CDR3 sequence reads: CASSQVWTSRSANYGYTF. The CDR3 nucleotides are TGCGCCAGCAGCCAAGTGTGGACATCAAGGTCTGCTAACTATGGCTACACCTTC.

V gene TRBV29-1 combines with J gene TRBJ2-1, with D perhaps TRBD1 or TRBD2 (7 bases each). CDR3 size: 12 residues. The V end was cut by 3 bases, the J end by 6 bases, with 9 bases between. The germline CDR1 and CDR2 sequences are SQVTM and ANQGSEA. CDR3 bases: TGCAGCGTTGACAGGGGGGGCAATGAGCAGTTCTTC. Translating it yields CSVDRGGNEQFF.

This clonotype was observed a handful of times. V and J are TRBV29-1 and TRBJ1-4; 8 positions match TRBD1. V shed 1 base, J shed 10 bases, and the junction held 11 bases outside the gene matches. Germline-derived CDR1 and CDR2 are SQVTM and ANQGSEA. The length of the CDR3 is 15 residues. CDR3 sequence reads: CSVEGSGTGGGKLFF. The CDR3, as DNA: TGCAGCGTTGAAGGATCAGGGACAGGCGGGGGAAAACTGTTTTTT.

At least ten counts were recorded for this clonotype. CDR3 nucleotide sequence: TGCAGCGTTACTGAGGCGTGGGACGAGCAGTACTTC. Encoded protein: CSVTEAWDEQYF. The chain employs TRBV29-1 and TRBJ2-7; D call uncertain. The germline V gene encodes CDR1 SQVTM and CDR2 ANQGSEA. The CDR3 spans 12 residues. V gave up 5 bases and J gave up 5 bases, with 13 bases separating them.

The table lists this clonotype with a few counts. The chain links TRBV5-1 to TRBJ1-5, with a possible D match to TRBD1 (5 bases). V was cut by 2 bases and J by 7 bases, with 16 bases left in between. This CDR3 spans 15 amino acids. Per the germline V gene, CDR1 is SGHRS and CDR2 is YFSETQ. The CDR3 DNA reads as TGCGCCAGCAGCTTAACAGGTAAAGAGGACCAGCCCCAGCATTTT. Protein: CASSLTGKEDQPQHF. The complete variable domain, with remaining parts taken from reference TRBV5-1 and TRBJ1-5, reads KAGVTQTPRYLIKTRGQQVTLSCSPISGHRSVSWYQQTPGQGLQFLFEYFSETQRNKGNFPGRFSGRQFSNSRSEMNVSTLELGDSALYLCASSLTGKEDQPQHFGDGTRLSIL.

This clonotype showed up many times. The J gene is TRBJ2-3, the V gene TRBV7-2; 7 nucleotides align to TRBD2. The ends lost 7 bases at V and 0 bases at J; junction bases unmatched: 10. The CDR3 loop spans 16 amino acids. Germline-derived CDR1 and CDR2 are SGHTA and FQGNSA. The CDR3 region has the DNA TGTGCCAGCACCTTGTGGGGGACTACAAGCACAGATACGCAGTATTTT. This codes for CASTLWGTTSTDTQYF.

In the case of this clonotype: Possible read error: a much larger clone is one base away. The chain carries TRBV20-1 and TRBJ1-2; TRBD1 might be the D (5 bases). The CDR3 extends over 12 amino acids. Germline CDR1 is DFQATT and CDR2 is SNEGSKA (reference sequence). The CDR3: CSALGEGHGYIF. The CDR3 nucleotides are TGCAGTGCTCTCGGGGAGGGGCATGGCTACATCTTC.

This clonotype turned up a few times. A much bigger clone sits one base away, suggesting this may be a read error. This sequence joins TRBV7-2 and TRBJ2-7; 7 positions match TRBD2. Germline CDR1 SGHTA, CDR2 FQGNSA. This CDR3 comprises 13 residues. J lost 3 bases, V lost 1 base, and 0 bases had no gene match. The CDR3 is CASSLVAGYEQYF. The CDR3 nucleotides read TGTGCCAGCAGCTTAGTAGCGGGCTACGAGCAGTACTTC.

This rearrangement joins TRBV4-2 to TRBJ1-2; 7 nucleotides match TRBD1. CDR1 LGHNA and CDR2 YNFKEQ come from the germline V gene. The CDR3 length is 16 residues. V gave up 6 bases and J gave up 1 base; unmatched junction bases: 11. In DNA, the CDR3 is TGTGCCAGCAGTTTTTCCAGACAGGGTAATAACTATGGCTACACCTTC. Its translation: CASSFSRQGNNYGYTF.

About this clonotype itself: A read error may account for a junction end that differs from germline. This sequence joins TRBV6-5 and TRBJ2-3; D possibly matches TRBD1 or TRBD2 (5 bases each). The CDR3 consists of 14 residues. Germline assignment: CDR1 MNHEY and CDR2 SVGAGI. The CDR3 protein is CASSSPRGTETQYF. CDR3 in DNA: TGTGCCAGCAGTTCACCGAGGGGCACAGAGACGCAGTATTTT.

This clonotype was seen repeatedly, ten times or more. The genes are TRBV5-1 and TRBJ1-2; D unresolved. V gave up 0 bases and J gave up 1 base, with 10 bases separating them. The V gene's germline CDR1 is SGHRS and CDR2 YFSETQ. The CDR3 has 15 amino acids. The CDR3 spells CASSLDGQDNYGYTF. The CDR3 bases are TGCGCCAGCAGCTTGGACGGCCAGGATAACTATGGCTACACCTTC.